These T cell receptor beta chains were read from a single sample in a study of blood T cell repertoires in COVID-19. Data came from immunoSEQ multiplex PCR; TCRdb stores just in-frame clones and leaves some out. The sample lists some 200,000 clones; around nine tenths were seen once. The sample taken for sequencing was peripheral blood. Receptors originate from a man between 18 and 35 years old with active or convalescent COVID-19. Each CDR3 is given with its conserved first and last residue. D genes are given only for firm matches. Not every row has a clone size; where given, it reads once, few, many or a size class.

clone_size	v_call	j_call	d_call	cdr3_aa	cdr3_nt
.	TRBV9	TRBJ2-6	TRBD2	CASSATTSGRVGGANVLTF	TGTGCCAGCAGCGCGACTACCAGCGGGAGGGTCGGTGGGGCCAACGTCCTGACTTTC
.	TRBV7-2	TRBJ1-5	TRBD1	CASSQGQGKDQPQHF	TGTGCCAGCAGCCAAGGACAGGGGAAAGATCAGCCCCAGCATTTT
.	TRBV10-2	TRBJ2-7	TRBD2	CASSSGVAGRSYEQYF	TGCGCCAGCAGCTCCGGGGTAGCGGGGAGATCCTACGAGCAGTACTTC
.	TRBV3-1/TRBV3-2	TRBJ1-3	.	CASSPRQGWSGNTIYF	TGTGCCAGCAGCCCCCGGCAGGGTTGGTCTGGAAACACCATATATTTT
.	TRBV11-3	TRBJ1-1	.	CASSFQGNTEAFF	TGTGCCAGCAGCTTCCAGGGGAACACTGAAGCTTTCTTT
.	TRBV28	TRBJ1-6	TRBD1	CASSTRTGFSPLHF	TGTGCCAGCAGTACCCGGACAGGTTTCTCACCCCTCCACTTT
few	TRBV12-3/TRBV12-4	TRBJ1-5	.	CASRWGPNQPQHF	TGTGCCAGCCGTTGGGGGCCTAATCAGCCCCAGCATTTT
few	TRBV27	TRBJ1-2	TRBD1	CASSTGQGIYGYTF	TGTGCCAGCAGTACGGGACAGGGCATCTATGGCTACACCTTC
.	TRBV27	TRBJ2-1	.	CASSFLPGALSYNEQFF	TGTGCCAGCAGTTTCTTGCCAGGGGCTCTCTCCTACAATGAGCAGTTCTTC
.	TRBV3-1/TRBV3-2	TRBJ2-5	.	CASSQGLSEYQETQYF	TGTGCCAGCAGCCAAGGTCTTAGCGAGTACCAAGAGACCCAGTACTTC
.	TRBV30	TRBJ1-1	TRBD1	CAWRAHRGIQMNTEAFF	TGTGCCTGGAGGGCCCACAGGGGGATTCAAATGAACACTGAAGCTTTCTTT
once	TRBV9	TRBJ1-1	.	CASSPNSNVNTEAFF	TGTGCCAGCAGCCCCAACTCGAACGTGAACACTGAAGCTTTCTTT
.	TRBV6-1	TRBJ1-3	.	CASSEARGAGNTIYF	TGTGCCAGCAGTGAAGCCCGGGGGGCTGGAAACACCATATATTTT
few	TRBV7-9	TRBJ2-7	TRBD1	CASSSYRQGNYEQYF	TGTGCCAGCAGCTCCTATAGACAGGGAAACTACGAGCAGTACTTC
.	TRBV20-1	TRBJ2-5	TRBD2	CSASRPTSFVETQYF	TGCAGTGCTAGTCGTCCGACTAGCTTTGTCGAGACCCAGTACTTC
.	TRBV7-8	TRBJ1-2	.	CASSLTNNYGYTF	TGTGCCAGCAGCCTGACAAATAACTATGGCTACACCTTC
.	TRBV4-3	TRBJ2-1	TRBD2	CASSQDSGRSSYNEQFF	TGCGCCAGCAGCCAGGATAGCGGGAGGAGCTCCTACAATGAGCAGTTCTTC
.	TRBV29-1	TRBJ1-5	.	CSVIGQGNQPQHF	TGCAGCGTGATAGGACAAGGCAATCAGCCCCAGCATTTT
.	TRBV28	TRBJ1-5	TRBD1	CASSLPKTGGPQPQHF	TGTGCCAGCAGTTTACCCAAAACAGGGGGCCCACAGCCCCAGCATTTT
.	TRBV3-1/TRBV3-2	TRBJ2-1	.	CASSPSGSAGFNEQFF	TGTGCCAGCAGCCCCAGTGGGAGCGCAGGATTCAATGAGCAGTTCTTC
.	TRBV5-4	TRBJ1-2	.	CASSPPTGGNYGYTF	TGTGCCAGCAGCCCGCCTACGGGGGGGAACTATGGCTACACCTTC
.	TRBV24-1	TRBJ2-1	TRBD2	CATSAASAGGTNEQFF	TGTGCCACCAGTGCCGCCTCGGCGGGGGGAACAAATGAGCAGTTCTTC
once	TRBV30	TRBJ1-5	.	CAWSVGQSNQPQHF	TGTGCCTGGAGTGTTGGGCAGAGCAATCAGCCCCAGCATTTT
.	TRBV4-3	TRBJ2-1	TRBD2	CASSQEPSGEPYNEQFF	TGCGCCAGCAGCCAAGAGCCCAGCGGGGAGCCCTACAATGAGCAGTTCTTC
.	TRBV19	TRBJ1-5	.	CASSIAGGLNQPQHF	TGTGCCAGTAGTATAGCGGGGGGCCTCAATCAGCCCCAGCATTTT
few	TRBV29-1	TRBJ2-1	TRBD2	CSGGLAGSVDEQFF	TGCAGCGGGGGACTAGCGGGAAGCGTAGATGAGCAGTTCTTC
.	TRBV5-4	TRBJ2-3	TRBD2	CASSLSLAGGRADTQYF	TGTGCCAGCAGCTTGAGCCTAGCGGGAGGGAGGGCAGATACGCAGTATTTT
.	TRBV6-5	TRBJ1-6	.	CASGRGDNNSPLHF	TGTGCCAGCGGTCGAGGAGATAATAATTCACCCCTCCACTTT
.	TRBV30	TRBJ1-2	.	CAWSVQGTGGYTF	TGTGCCTGGAGTGTACAGGGAACCGGTGGCTACACCTTC
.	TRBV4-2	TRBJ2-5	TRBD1	CASSHGGQGGRETQYF	TGTGCCAGCAGCCATGGAGGACAGGGAGGAAGAGAGACCCAGTACTTC
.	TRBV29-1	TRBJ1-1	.	CSVVSLGTEAFF	TGCAGCGTTGTATCTCTAGGCACTGAAGCTTTCTTT
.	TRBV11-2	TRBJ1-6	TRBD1	CASGQGVNSPLHF	TGTGCCAGCGGACAGGGTGTGAATTCACCCCTCCACTTT
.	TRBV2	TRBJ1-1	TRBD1	CARRTGVVTEAFF	TGTGCCAGGAGGACAGGGGTGGTCACTGAAGCTTTCTTT
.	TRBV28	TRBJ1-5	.	CASSLQGYNNQPQHF	TGTGCCAGCAGTTTACAGGGCTATAACAATCAGCCCCAGCATTTT
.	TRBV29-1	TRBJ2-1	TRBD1	CSVEFAGQGAGEQFF	TGCAGCGTTGAATTCGCAGGACAGGGGGCCGGTGAGCAGTTCTTC
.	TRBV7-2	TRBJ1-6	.	CASSFGPRVAVHNSPLHF	TGTGCCAGCAGCTTCGGACCCAGAGTAGCGGTACATAATTCACCCCTCCACTTT
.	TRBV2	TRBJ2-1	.	CASSEGQGRRFF	TGTGCCAGCAGTGAAGGGCAGGGTCGGAGGTTCTTC
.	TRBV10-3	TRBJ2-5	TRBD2	CAISGAGLAGKLGGETQYF	TGTGCCATCAGTGGGGCAGGACTAGCGGGGAAACTAGGTGGAGAGACCCAGTACTTC
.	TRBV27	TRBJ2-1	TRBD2	CASRNTRWTSSYNEQFF	TGTGCCAGCAGGAATACGCGATGGACTAGCTCCTACAATGAGCAGTTCTTC
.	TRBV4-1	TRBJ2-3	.	CASSQGQGFGTDTQYF	TGCGCCAGCAGCCAAGGCCAGGGCTTCGGCACAGATACGCAGTATTTT
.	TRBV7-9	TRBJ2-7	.	CASSPGDYEQYF	TGTGCCAGCAGCCCCGGAGACTACGAGCAGTACTTC
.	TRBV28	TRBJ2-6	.	CASSLGLGDTDVSGANVLTF	TGTGCCAGCAGTTTAGGTCTGGGGGACACAGATGTCTCTGGGGCCAACGTCCTGACTTTC